Included here is one TCR beta chain sequence, with context. The target of this receptor is not known. Nothing much larger sits one base from this clone, and base qualities are not available. This specimen comes from a study of shared clonotypes between healthy human individuals (dated by TCRdb to the early 2020s). For context, the study as a whole: Two women and a few men aged 18 to 49 years were included in the cohort. To estimate repertoire size and how much clonotypes are shared between individuals, the study performed deep sequencing of blood TCR repertoires from roughly five healthy adults. To increase sequencing depth and limit assay-specific biases, different laboratories used diverse techniques to prepare libraries and sequence TCR repertoires. Per donor, leukapheresis produced somewhere between about 0.8 and 9 billion PBMCs. Summary of the overall study and its limitations: Sampling was restricted to blood, and TCR repertoires in tissues likely differ from the TCR repertoires found in blood. Because the study included a small number of donors, the genetic and exposure-history diversity represented was limited. Pairwise subsampling indicated that sequencing depth was expected to affect the degree of clonotype sharing among donors.

Using the deep immunoSEQ assay, TCR CDR3 regions were amplified from genomic DNA by multiplex PCR. Extracted genomic DNA from each cell subset was spread evenly across all wells of several immunoSEQ 96-well plates, with each plate serving as a replicate. For unsorted PBMC, roughly 330 ng genomic DNA, equal to tens of thousands of T cell genomes, was loaded into each replicate PCR. Ten immunoSEQ deep assay plates were used to sequence unsorted PBMC genomic DNA. The purified libraries were quantified using a Qubit 3.0 fluorometer, sized with a Bioanalyzer 2100, and then quantified again using the KAPA Library Quantification kit. Every immunoSEQ 96-well plate was sequenced on a separate single-read 150-cycle Illumina NextSeq 550 flow cell. From the authors' description of their analysis: Because the immunoSEQ output included only junctional sequences and no quality scores, the filtering could not be the same as the filtering used for full-length reads. To assign V/J genes and CDR3, sequences were annotated using PyIR, a Python wrapper for IgBLAST v1.9, with IMGT germline references. Reads were filtered out if the reads had weak V/J assignments (E-value above 1e-6), no CDR3, stop codons, out-of-frame junctions, or ambiguous translated residues. V3J clonotypes were defined by identical inferred V gene, J gene, and CDR3 amino acid sequence. Percentage overlap between repertoires was calculated by dividing the number of shared unique clonotypes by the size of the smaller repertoire. Repertoire richness was assessed with RTK rarefaction, the Chao1 estimator, and Recon v2.1 estimates of unobserved clonotypes. TCRdb stores this immuneACCESS table with in-frame sequences only. Part of the clones is absent; in the studies checked, under half of the shortfall reflects unresolved V genes, and no reason is known for the rest. The DNA gave D and trimming, while V, J and clone size come from that table. Present in this sample are some 490,000 clones, more than 65% of which were seen just once. The ten largest clones capture more than 9.5% of the sample.

Healthy HIV-negative adults with no recently reported acute infections or vaccinations were included as donors. All donors were Caucasian adults living in Nashville, Tennessee, USA. In the unsorted samples, 90 million to 100 million PBMCs were counted, and genomic DNA was extracted using the QIAamp DNA Blood Mini kit. Blood was obtained by leukapheresis, after which PBMCs were separated by Ficoll-Histopaque density gradient centrifugation and cryopreserved in liquid nitrogen vapor phase. Between the V and J ends, shortened by 4 bases and 0 bases respectively, the junction contains 9 bases. Its CDR3 holds 14 amino acids, cysteine through phenylalanine. The sequence is cut down to CDR3 DNA, 42 bases in frame from base 1. From a lookup of the germline V gene, CDR1 and CDR2 are SGHAT and FQNNGV.

The chain links TRBV11-2 with TRBJ1-2; the D gene cannot be named for sure. The TCR was taken from a woman in her thirties or forties in good health. Some clones in this sample may be carry-over from other donors' samples. The sample was PBMCs. The CDR3 region reads CASSSGSSNYGYTF. In nucleotides, the sequence is TGTGCCAGCAGCTCCGGGTCCTCTAACTATGGCTACACCTTC.